What follows is one TCR beta chain and its context. Its antigen remains unidentified. The treatment denotes: roughly 19 received Ad26.COV2.S at low or high dose, single or two shots; about 5 received placebo; per-sample allocation not given. Sampling was done on day 63 after the first vaccine or placebo injection. The method was immunoSEQ multiplex PCR; TCRdb's version includes in-frame clones alone and lacks a portion of them. Of 400,000 or so clones listed, 70% to 90% are singletons. The sample comes from a study of Ad26.COV2.S vaccination and SARS-CoV-2 variants. Study information: Doses of Ad26.COV2.S were injected into muscle once or twice, 56 days apart.

Notes on the study in general: A substantial breadth of spike-specific CD8+ and CD4+ T cell responses after vaccination has been reported. While placebo recipients had lower spike-specific TCR breadth, vaccine recipients had more.

This specimen consisted of peripheral blood, obtained in a trial of Ad26.COV2.S vaccine versus placebo. The receptor was isolated from a person between 18 and 60 years old who received the Ad26.COV2.S COVID-19 vaccine or a placebo.

The CDR3 DNA follows: TGTGCCAGCAGCCCCAATTCGGGACTAGGACCAGATACGCAGTATTTT. It is translated as CASSPNSGLGPDTQYF. The chain employs TRBV7-6 and TRBJ2-3, with TRBD2 matching 8 bases. After removal of 5 bases from V and 4 bases from J, the junction contained 11 bases not matched to a gene. This CDR3 spans 16 amino acids. Germline assignment: CDR1 SGHVS and CDR2 FNYEAQ.